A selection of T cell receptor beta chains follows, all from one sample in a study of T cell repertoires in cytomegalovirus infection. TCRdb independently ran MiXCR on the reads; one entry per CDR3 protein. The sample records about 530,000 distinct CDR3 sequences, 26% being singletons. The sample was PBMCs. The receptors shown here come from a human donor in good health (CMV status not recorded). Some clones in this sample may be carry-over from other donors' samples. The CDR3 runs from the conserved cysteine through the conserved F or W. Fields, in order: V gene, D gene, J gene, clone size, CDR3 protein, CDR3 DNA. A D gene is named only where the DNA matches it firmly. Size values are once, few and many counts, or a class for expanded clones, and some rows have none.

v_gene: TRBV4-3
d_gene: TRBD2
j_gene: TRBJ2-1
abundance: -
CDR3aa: CASSQGGLAVNEQFF
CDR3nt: TGCGCCAGCAGCCAAGGGGGACTAGCAGTCAATGAGCAGTTCTTC

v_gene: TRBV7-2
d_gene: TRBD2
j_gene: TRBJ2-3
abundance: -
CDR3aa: CASSLVGTSISTDTQYF
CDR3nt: TGTGCCAGCAGCTTAGTTGGGACTAGCATTAGCACAGATACGCAGTATTTT

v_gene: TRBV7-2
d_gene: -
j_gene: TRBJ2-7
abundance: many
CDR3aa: CASSLAGAYEQYF
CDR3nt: TGTGCCAGCAGCTTAGCGGGAGCCTACGAGCAGTACTTC

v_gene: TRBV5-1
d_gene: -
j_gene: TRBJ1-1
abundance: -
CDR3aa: CASSLGIRATVEAFF
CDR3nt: TGCGCCAGCAGCTTGGGGATACGGGCTACGGTTGAAGCTTTCTTT

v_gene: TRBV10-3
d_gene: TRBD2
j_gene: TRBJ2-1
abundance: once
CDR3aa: CAISASGSDEQFF
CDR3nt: TGTGCCATCAGTGCTAGCGGGAGCGATGAGCAGTTCTTC

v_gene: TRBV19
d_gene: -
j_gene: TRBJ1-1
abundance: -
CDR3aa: CASRSQGRGTEAFF
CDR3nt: TGTGCCAGTAGGTCGCAGGGGCGGGGGACTGAAGCTTTCTTT

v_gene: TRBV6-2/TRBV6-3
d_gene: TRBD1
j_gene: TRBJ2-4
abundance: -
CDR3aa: CASSWEDRGIQYF
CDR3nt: TGTGCCAGCAGTTGGGAGGACAGGGGCATTCAGTACTTC

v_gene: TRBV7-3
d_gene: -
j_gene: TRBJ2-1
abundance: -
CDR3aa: CASIQSYNEQFF
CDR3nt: TGTGCCAGCATCCAGTCCTACAATGAGCAGTTCTTC

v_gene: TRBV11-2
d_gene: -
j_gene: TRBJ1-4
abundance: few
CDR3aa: CASSSTVTNEKLFF
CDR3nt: TGTGCCAGCAGCTCGACAGTCACTAATGAAAAACTGTTTTTT

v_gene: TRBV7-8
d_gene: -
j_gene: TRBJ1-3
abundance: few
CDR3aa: CASSARQRTSGNTIYF
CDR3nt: TGTGCCAGCAGCGCTAGACAACGGACCTCTGGAAACACCATATATTTT

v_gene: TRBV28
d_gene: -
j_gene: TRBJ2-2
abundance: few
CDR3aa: CASSSLLGQGTGELFF
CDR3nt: TGTGCCAGCAGCTCCCTTTTGGGTCAAGGAACCGGGGAGCTGTTTTTT